The entry below describes one T cell receptor (beta chain). Its antigen is currently unknown. The data derive from a study of shared clonotypes between healthy human individuals. In the study overall: The study drew on two women and a few men aged 18 to 49 as donors.

This CDR3 is built from 13 residues. With 4 bases removed from V and 2 bases from J, the gap between germline ends came to 9 bases. Per the germline V gene, CDR1 is ENHRY and CDR2 is SYGVKD. The authors loaded about 200 ng DNA, 25,000 to 30,000 T cell genomes, into sorted-subset replicate PCRs. The protocol was immunoSEQ multiplex PCR, while the TCRdb copy is restricted to in-frame clones and leaves out a portion. The sample contains around 2.3 million clones, about 94% of which appear only once. Study-wide results and caveats: Around 4.7% of naive CD4 clonotypes were shared across several donors.

The clonotype comes from a man aged 18 to 29 in good health. V usage is TRBV10-3 and J usage is TRBJ2-7; D uncertain. Sequences were obtained from naive CD4+ T cells sorted from blood. The subset denotes: CD45RA+ positively selected. CDR3 residues: CAISGNLPYEQYF. In DNA, the CDR3 is TGTGCCATCAGTGGGAACTTGCCCTACGAGCAGTACTTC.